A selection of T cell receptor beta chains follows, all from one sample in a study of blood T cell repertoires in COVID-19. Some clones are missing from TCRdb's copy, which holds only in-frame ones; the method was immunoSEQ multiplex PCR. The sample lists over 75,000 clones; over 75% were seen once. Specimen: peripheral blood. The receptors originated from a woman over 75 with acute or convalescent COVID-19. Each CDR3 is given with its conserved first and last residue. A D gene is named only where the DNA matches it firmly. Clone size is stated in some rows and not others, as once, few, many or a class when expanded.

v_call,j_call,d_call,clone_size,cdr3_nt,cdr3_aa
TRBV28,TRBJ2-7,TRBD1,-,TGTGCCAGCAGTTTAGTACAGGGGGCCAACTACGAGCAGTACTTC,CASSLVQGANYEQYF
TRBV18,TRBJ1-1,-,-,TGTGCCAGCTCCCTCGGTGTCACTGAAGCTTTCTTT,CASSLGVTEAFF
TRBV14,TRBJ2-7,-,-,TGTGCCAGCAGCCGGCGCGGGACCGTCAGGTACGAGCAGTACTTC,CASSRRGTVRYEQYF
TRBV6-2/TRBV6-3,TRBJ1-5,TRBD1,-,TGTGCCAGCAGTTTCCGACAGGGGCTCGCGGGGCCCCAGCATTTT,CASSFRQGLAGPQHF
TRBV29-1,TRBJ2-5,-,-,TGCAGCGTTGATAGAGTCGCAGGGGAGACCCAGTACTTC,CSVDRVAGETQYF
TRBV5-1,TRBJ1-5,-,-,TGCGCCAGCAGCCAGGATTCCAATCAGCCCCAGCATTTT,CASSQDSNQPQHF
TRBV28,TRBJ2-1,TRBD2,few,TGTGCCAGCAGTTTAGTACAGGGACTAGCGGGAGGTTTATACAATGAGCAGTTCTTC,CASSLVQGLAGGLYNEQFF
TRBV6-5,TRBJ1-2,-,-,TGTGCCAGCAGTTCCCCCGAGGACAGTTTTCGTCATGGCTACACCTTC,CASSSPEDSFRHGYTF
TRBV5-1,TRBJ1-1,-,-,TGCGCCAGCAGTTTTCGGGCGGAGGGCACTGAAGCTTTCTTT,CASSFRAEGTEAFF
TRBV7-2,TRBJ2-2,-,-,TGTGCCAGCAGCTTACAACTACGAAGGACCGGGGAGCTGTTTTTT,CASSLQLRRTGELFF
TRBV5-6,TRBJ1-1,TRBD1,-,TGTGCCAGCAGCTTGGCCGGTTTCGGACAGGGGGTCACCCAGCGCTTT,CASSLAGFGQGVTQRF
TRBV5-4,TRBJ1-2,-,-,TGTGCCAGCAGCTTGGGCGTTTTTGGGGAGGGCTACACCTTC,CASSLGVFGEGYTF
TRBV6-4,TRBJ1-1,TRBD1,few,TGTGCCAGCCTTTCCCTAGGGACAGGGAAGAGACCTGAAGCTTTCTTT,CASLSLGTGKRPEAFF
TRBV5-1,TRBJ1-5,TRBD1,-,TGCGCCAGCAGCGTAGGGGACAGGGTGGGCAATCAGCCCCAGCATTTT,CASSVGDRVGNQPQHF
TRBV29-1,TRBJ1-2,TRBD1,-,TGCAGCGCCGGACAGGAGTATGGCTACACCTTC,CSAGQEYGYTF
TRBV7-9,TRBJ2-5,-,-,TGTGCCAGCAGCTTCCCAGGAGAGACCCAGTACTTC,CASSFPGETQYF
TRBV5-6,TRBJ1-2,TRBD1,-,TGTGCCAGCAGCGGGGGGACCGGGACAGGGGGCCGTCCGGGACACGGCTACACCTTC,CASSGGTGTGGRPGHGYTF
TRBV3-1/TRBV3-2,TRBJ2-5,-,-,TGTGCCAGCAGCCAAGGGGGAACTAGAAGAGAGACCCAGTACTTC,CASSQGGTRRETQYF
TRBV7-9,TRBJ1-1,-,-,TGTGCCAGCAGCTTAGCGGCCGGGGTAAACACTGAAGCTTTCTTT,CASSLAAGVNTEAFF
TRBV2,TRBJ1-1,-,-,TGTGCCAGCGACCGACAGTACACTGAAGCTTTCTTT,CASDRQYTEAFF
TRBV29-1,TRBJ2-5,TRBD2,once,TGCAGCGCCCAGGGACTAGCTCTAGAGACCCAGTACTTC,CSAQGLALETQYF
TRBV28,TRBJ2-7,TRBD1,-,TGTGCCAGCAGTTATCCGGGACAGGGTGTGAACCAGCAGTACTTC,CASSYPGQGVNQQYF
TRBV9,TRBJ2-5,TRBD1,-,TGTGCCAGCAGCACCAAGGGGGACAGGGTCGAGACCCAGTACTTC,CASSTKGDRVETQYF
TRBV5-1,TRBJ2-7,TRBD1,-,TGCGCCAGCAGCTTACTGACAGGGTCCTACGAGCAGTACTTC,CASSLLTGSYEQYF
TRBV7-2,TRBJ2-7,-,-,TGTGCCAGCAGCTTAAGCGGAGGCCTTGCCCCCTTCTCCTACGAGCAGTACTTC,CASSLSGGLAPFSYEQYF
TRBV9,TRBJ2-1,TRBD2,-,TGTGCCAGCAGCGTAGCGCTAGCGGGAATAGGGGCGAGGGAGCAGTTCTTC,CASSVALAGIGAREQFF
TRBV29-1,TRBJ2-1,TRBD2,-,TGCAGCGTTACTACTGGACTAGCGGGAGGGCCGGATGAGCAGTTCTTC,CSVTTGLAGGPDEQFF
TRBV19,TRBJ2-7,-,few,TGTGCCAGTAGTATACAGGCTTCGGCGGGTTCCTACGAGCAGTACTTC,CASSIQASAGSYEQYF
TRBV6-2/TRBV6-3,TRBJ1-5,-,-,TGTGCCAGCAGCCCCCACACCCTGATGGATCAGCCCCAGCATTTT,CASSPHTLMDQPQHF
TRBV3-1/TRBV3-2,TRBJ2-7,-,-,TGTGCCAGCAGCCAAGGTCGGTCCTACGAGCAGTACTTC,CASSQGRSYEQYF
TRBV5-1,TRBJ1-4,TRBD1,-,TGCGCCAGCAGCACAACGGGACAGGGGTCGGGCGAAAAACTGTTTTTT,CASSTTGQGSGEKLFF
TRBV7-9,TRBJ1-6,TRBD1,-,TGTGCCAGCCGAGAGGGACAGGGGGATTCACCCCTCCACTTT,CASREGQGDSPLHF
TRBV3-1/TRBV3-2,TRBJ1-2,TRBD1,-,TGTGCCAGCAGCCCGACAGGGGCGGACGGCTACACCTTC,CASSPTGADGYTF
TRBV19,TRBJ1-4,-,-,TGTGCCAGTAGTGCCTTCAGGGGCCCAAATGAAAAACTGTTTTTT,CASSAFRGPNEKLFF
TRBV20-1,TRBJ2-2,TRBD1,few,TGCAGTGCTAACAGGGGCGAGGAGCTGTTTTTT,CSANRGEELFF
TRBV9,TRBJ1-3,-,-,TGTGCCAGCAGCGTAGTGACAGGCGGTTTAAGCTTTGGAAACACCATATATTTT,CASSVVTGGLSFGNTIYF
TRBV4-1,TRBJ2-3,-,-,TGCGCCAGCAGCCATCTAACGGGGGACTCCGACTCTAGCACAGATACGCAGTATTTT,CASSHLTGDSDSSTDTQYF